These 19 T cell receptor beta chains were sequenced from one sample in a study of regulatory T cells in long-lasting Graves disease (TCRdb year 2021). The protocol used for the library was multiplex PCR. Sequenced on an Illumina HiSeq 4000. TCR beta libraries were built with iRepertoire HTBI primers and Arm-PCR amplification of CDR3 regions. Using fastp trimming at Q25 and MiXCR clonotype assembly, TCRdb reanalyzed the public sequencing data and kept in-frame beta chains. Rows are combined by CDR3 protein, so each entry shows the most common genes and DNA. The sample table shows around 250,000 distinct CDR3 sequences, and approximately 20% are seen once. 12% to 15% of the sample belongs to the ten largest clones. The time point label, read with the paper, signifies: newly diagnosed GD, antithyroid drugs for less than 3 months. RNA was extracted from PBMCs in TRIzol for both TCR sequencing and RNA sequencing.

This sample was also put to use in a study of T cells in Graves' hyperthyroidism and ophthalmopathy.

Here the sequenced sample was peripheral blood mononuclear cells (PBMCs), taken at new diagnosis, from a patient treated with antithyroid drugs. Receptors originate from a woman aged 25 to 39 with Graves disease. Donor details come from another sample of the same person, matched by shared clones.

The J gene is TRBJ2-1, the V gene TRBV2; weak D call: TRBD1 (6 bases). The CDR3 extends over 14 amino acids. Trimming took off 7 bases at V and 1 base at J, with 11 bases between the two ends. The germline CDR1 and CDR2 sequences are SNHLY and FYNNEI. CDR3 residues: CASTGAGSYNEQFF. In DNA form, the CDR3 reads TGTGCCAGCACAGGGGCAGGGTCCTACAATGAGCAGTTCTTC.

This chain's CDR3 is CASRLDGNTGELFF. The CDR3 region has the DNA TGTGCCAGCAGACTAGACGGGAACACCGGGGAGCTGTTTTTT. The chain has TRBV6-2 or TRBV6-3 and TRBJ2-2; D may be TRBD2 (5 bases). CDR3 length equals 14 residues. From germline, CDR1 is MNHEY and CDR2 SVGEGT. V was shortened by 6 bases and J by 1 base, with 9 bases between the two germline ends.

This clonotype was counted at least ten times. The CDR3 DNA is TGTGCCATCAGTGAGTCTTCCGGGGAAACTCATTCACCCCTCCACTTT. Translating gives CAISESSGETHSPLHF. The genes are TRBV10-3 and TRBJ1-6; D call uncertain. This CDR3 spans 16 amino acids. V lost 0 bases to trimming and J lost 8 bases, with 14 bases between them. The germline V gene has CDR1 ENHRY and CDR2 SYGVKD.

This clonotype has ten or more counts. An end of the junction does not agree with germline; a read error may underlie this. The rearrangement links TRBV5-1 to TRBJ2-7; unclear D gene. The germline V gene encodes CDR1 SGHRS and CDR2 YFSETQ. The CDR3 length is 12 residues. The CDR3 bases are TGTGCCAGCACCTACGGATCCTACGAGCAGTACTTC. This translates into CASTYGSYEQYF.

The count of this clonotype is one. A read error is likely here: a far larger clone is one base away. This chain connects TRBV7-9 to TRBJ2-2, with TRBD1 identical over 9 bases. The germline gives CDR1 SEHNR, CDR2 FQNEAQ (reference sequence). The CDR3 has 15 amino acids. The CDR3 is CASSLGDRATGELVF. The CDR3 region has the DNA TGTGCCAGCAGCCTAGGGGACAGGGCCACCGGGGAGCTGGTTTTT.

Many counts were recorded for this clonotype. The chain carries TRBV7-2 and TRBJ1-5; D is unclear. This CDR3 spans 14 amino acids. Germline V CDR1 and CDR2: SGHTA, FQGNSA. Trimming pared 5 bases from V and 6 bases from J, leaving 14 bases between. CDR3 DNA: TGTGCCAGCAGCCCTCGTTCGGGGTTTCAGCCCCAGCATTTT. The encoded protein is CASSPRSGFQPQHF. Drawing the rest from reference TRBV7-2 and TRBJ1-5, the complete variable domain is GAGVSQSPSNKVTEKGKDVELRCDPISGHTALYWYRQSLGQGLEFLIYFQGNSAPDKSGLPSDRFSAERTGGSVSTLTIQRTQQEDSAVYLCASSPRSGFQPQHFGDGTRLSIL.

This clonotype was seen ten or more times. The chain is built from TRBV3-1 and TRBJ2-2; the match to TRBD2 covers 7 bases. Germline V gives CDR1 LGHDT, CDR2 YNNKEL (reference sequence). V lost 5 bases and J lost 7; bases outside the gene matches: 10. CDR3 length: 15 amino acids. The chain's CDR3 is CASSTPGTKNGELFF. The CDR3 DNA follows: TGTGCCAGCAGCACCCCCGGGACTAAAAACGGGGAGCTGTTTTTT.

About this clonotype: It differs at one base from a far larger clone, so likely a read error. The J gene is TRBJ2-7, the V gene TRBV7-9; TRBD1 or TRBD2 may be the D gene (5 bases each). CDR3 length: 14 amino acids. CDR1 and CDR2 from the germline V gene are SEHNR and FQNEAQ (reference sequence). CDR3 sequence reads: CASSLGGRGYKQYF. As DNA, the CDR3 is TGTGCCAGCAGCTTAGGTGGTCGGGGCTACAAGCAGTACTTC.

This clonotype was counted at least ten times. The J gene is TRBJ1-4, the V gene TRBV20-1; 12 bases map to TRBD1. Germline lookup yields CDR1 DFQATT and CDR2 SNEGSKA (reference sequence). The CDR3 totals 17 residues. The V gene end was trimmed by 3 bases and the J gene end by 8 bases; junction bases not matched to a gene: 13. CDR3: CSASPGQGAVVEEKLFF. DNA for the CDR3: TGCAGTGCTAGTCCGGGACAGGGGGCTGTTGTGGAAGAAAAACTGTTTTTT.

There are many counts of this clonotype. The chain joins TRBV11-2 to TRBJ1-1; D unresolved. Per germline, CDR1 SGHAT and CDR2 FQNNGV. The CDR3 runs 13 residues. V shed 2 bases and J shed 4 bases, with 8 bases lying between them. The CDR3 DNA is TGTGCCAGCAGCTTATCGGCGGGCACTGAAGCTTTCTTT. Encoded protein: CASSLSAGTEAFF.

This clonotype was seen at least ten times. The chain employs TRBV4-1 and TRBJ1-2, with D uncertain. Trimming shortened V by 3 bases and J by 5 bases, and 10 bases separated the two germline ends. Germline loops: CDR1 MGHRA, CDR2 YSYEKL. CDR3 size: 13 residues. CDR3 in DNA: TGCGCCAGCAGCCAGGACGTAGTTTATGGCTACACCTTC. Encoded protein: CASSQDVVYGYTF.

Regarding this clonotype: Being one base from a much bigger clone, this may be a read error. V gene TRBV6-2 or TRBV6-3 combines with J gene TRBJ2-1; 10 nucleotides align to TRBD2. CDR1 is MNHEY and CDR2 is SVGEGT in the germline V gene. The V gene end was trimmed by 2 bases and the J gene end by 3 bases; junction bases not matched to a gene: 7. The CDR3 contains 17 residues. The CDR3 bases are TGTGCCAGCAGTTACGTCTCAGCGGGGGGGCTCTACAATGAGCAGTTCTTC. It is translated as CASSYVSAGGLYNEQFF.

This clonotype was seen at least ten times. The CDR3 sequence is CASSLTVQGDEKLFF. CDR3 coding DNA: TGTGCCAGCAGCCTCACGGTACAGGGAGACGAAAAACTGTTTTTT. The chain links TRBV7-8 to TRBJ1-4; TRBD1 is a possible D gene (6 bases). The germline V gene has CDR1 SGHVS and CDR2 FQNEAQ. The CDR3 has 15 amino acids. V dropped 5 bases and J dropped 8 bases, with 18 bases sitting between them.

In this sample, this clonotype turned up many times. The chain recombines TRBV12-3 or TRBV12-4 with TRBJ2-2; tentative D call: TRBD2 (6 bases). Trimming left V 8 bases short and J 5 bases short, with 15 bases between. CDR3 size: 14 residues. The chain's CDR3 is CASGLRAGTGELFF. DNA of the CDR3: TGTGCCAGCGGCCTTCGGGCGGGAACCGGGGAGCTGTTTTTT.

The V gene is TRBV7-9, the J gene TRBJ2-1; 8 nucleotides line up with TRBD2. This CDR3 is built from 16 residues. Germline CDR1 SEHNR, CDR2 FQNEAQ (reference sequence). The J segment lost 2 bases and the V segment lost 3 bases, leaving 6 bases of the junction unmatched. The CDR3 sequence: CASSLGGGLTYNEQFF. For the CDR3, the DNA is TGTGCCAGCAGCTTGGGCGGGGGGCTAACCTACAATGAGCAGTTCTTC.

This clonotype was seen at least ten times. The junction shows a germline mismatch at one end, possibly a read error. The rearrangement links TRBV7-7 to TRBJ2-1; D is undetermined. Germline V gene data show CDR1 as SSHAT and CDR2 as FNYEAQ (reference sequence). CDR3 length equals 13 residues. The CDR3 loop is CASSDHLYNEQFF. The CDR3 nucleotides are TGTGCTAGCAGCGACCACTTATACAATGAGCAGTTCTTC.

This clonotype was seen repeatedly, ten times or more. The rearrangement uses TRBV6-5 and TRBJ1-1, with D tentatively TRBD1 (6 bases). The ends were cut back, 0 bases at V and 11 bases at J, with 13 bases in the middle. Looked up from germline, CDR1 is MNHEY and CDR2 is SVGAGI. The CDR3 has 13 amino acids. CDR3 sequence: CASSYSGAGGAFF. The CDR3 coding sequence is TGTGCCAGCAGTTACTCGGGGGCAGGAGGGGCTTTCTTT.

This clonotype was counted many times. The genes are TRBV20-1 and TRBJ1-2; unclear D gene. The CDR3 runs to 13 residues. The germline gives CDR1 DFQATT, CDR2 SNEGSKA (reference sequence). V was pared by 6 bases and J by 8 bases, with 19 bases between. CDR3 region: CSARTRDSLGYTF. Here the CDR3 DNA reads TGCAGTGCCCGGACCAGAGACTCCTTGGGCTACACCTTC.

This clonotype appeared many times. The chain is built from TRBV27 and TRBJ1-3; D not resolved. Germline CDR1 and CDR2: MNHEY and SMNVEV (reference sequence). This CDR3 region has 17 residues. The V end lost 6 bases, the J end lost 0 bases, and 18 bases lay between the germline ends. The CDR3 bases are TGTGCCAGCAGCCCGTACCCCGGCGGGAGCTCTGGAAACACCATATATTTT. Protein: CASSPYPGGSSGNTIYF.